This T cell receptor (beta chain) originates from a study of blood T cell repertoires in COVID-19. In the study overall: Specimens from acute and convalescent COVID-19 originated in the United States, Italy and Spain.

After removal of 1 base from V and 8 bases from J, the junction contained 7 bases not matched to a gene. Germline V CDR1 and CDR2: MDHEN, SYDVKM. The CDR3 extends over 14 amino acids. Methods used by the authors: Reference gene primers were amplified, and this amplification served to estimate nucleated cell counts. Sequencing was performed with immunoSEQ multiplex PCR; in TCRdb, only in-frame clones are kept and a portion is missing. V and J calls and clone size are as listed in that table; D and trimming were resolved from the DNA. The table lists a few hundred thousand clones, around 91% of them singletons.

This TCR was recovered from a woman in her thirties or forties who had recovered from COVID-19. The specimen sequenced was PBMCs or T cells enriched from blood (not recorded which). The chain joins TRBV28 to TRBJ1-2, with 7 bases identical to TRBD1. The CDR3 DNA reads TGTGCCAGCAGTTTATTCGGGGCAGGGGGAGGCTACACCTTC. This translates into CASSLFGAGGGYTF.